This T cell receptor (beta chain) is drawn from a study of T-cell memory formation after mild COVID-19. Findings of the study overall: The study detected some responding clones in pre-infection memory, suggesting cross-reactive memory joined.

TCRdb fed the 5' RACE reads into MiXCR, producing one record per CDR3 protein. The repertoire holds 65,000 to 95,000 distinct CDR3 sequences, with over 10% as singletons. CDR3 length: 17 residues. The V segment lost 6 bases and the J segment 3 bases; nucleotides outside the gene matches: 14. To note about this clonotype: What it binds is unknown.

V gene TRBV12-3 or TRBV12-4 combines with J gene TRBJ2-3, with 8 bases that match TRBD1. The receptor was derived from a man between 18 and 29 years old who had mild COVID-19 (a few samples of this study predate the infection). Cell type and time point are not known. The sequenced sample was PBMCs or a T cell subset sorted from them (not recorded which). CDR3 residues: CASSFRTRDRPTDTQYF. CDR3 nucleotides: TGTGCCAGCAGCTTTCGTACCCGGGACAGGCCGACAGATACGCAGTATTTT.